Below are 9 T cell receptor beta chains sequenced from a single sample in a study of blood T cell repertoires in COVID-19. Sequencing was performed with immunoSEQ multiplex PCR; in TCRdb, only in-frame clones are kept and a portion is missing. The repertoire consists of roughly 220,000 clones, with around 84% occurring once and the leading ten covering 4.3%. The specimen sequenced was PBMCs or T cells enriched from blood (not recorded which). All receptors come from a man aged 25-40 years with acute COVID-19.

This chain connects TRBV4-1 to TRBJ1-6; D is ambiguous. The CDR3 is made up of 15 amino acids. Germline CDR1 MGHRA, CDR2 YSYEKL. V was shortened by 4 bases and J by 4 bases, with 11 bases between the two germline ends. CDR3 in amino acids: CASSLNREYNSPLHF. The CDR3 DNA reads TGCGCCAGCAGCCTAAACCGGGAGTATAATTCACCCCTCCACTTT.

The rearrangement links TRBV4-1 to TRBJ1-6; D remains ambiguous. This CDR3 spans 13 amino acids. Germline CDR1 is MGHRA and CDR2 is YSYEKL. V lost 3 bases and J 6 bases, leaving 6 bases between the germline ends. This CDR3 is CASSQVGNSPLHF. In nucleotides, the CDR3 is TGCGCCAGCAGCCAGGTCGGTAATTCACCCCTCCACTTT.

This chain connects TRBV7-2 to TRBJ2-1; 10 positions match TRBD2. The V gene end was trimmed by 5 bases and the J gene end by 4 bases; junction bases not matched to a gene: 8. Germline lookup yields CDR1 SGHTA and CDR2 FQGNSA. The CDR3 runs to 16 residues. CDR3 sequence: CASSPSGGASYNEQFF. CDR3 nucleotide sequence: TGTGCCAGCAGCCCGAGCGGGGGGGCTAGTTACAATGAGCAGTTCTTC.

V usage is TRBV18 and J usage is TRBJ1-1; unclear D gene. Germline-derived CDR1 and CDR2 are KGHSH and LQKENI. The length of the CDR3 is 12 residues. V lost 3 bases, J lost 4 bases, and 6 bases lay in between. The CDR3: CASSPEGTEAFF. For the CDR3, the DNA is TGTGCCAGCTCACCCGAGGGCACTGAAGCTTTCTTT. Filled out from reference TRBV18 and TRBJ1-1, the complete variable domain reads NAGVMQNPRHLVRRRGQEARLRCSPMKGHSHVYWYRQLPEEGLKFMVYLQKENIIDESGMPKERFSAEFPKEGPSILRIQQVVRGDSAAYFCASSPEGTEAFFGQGTRLTVV.

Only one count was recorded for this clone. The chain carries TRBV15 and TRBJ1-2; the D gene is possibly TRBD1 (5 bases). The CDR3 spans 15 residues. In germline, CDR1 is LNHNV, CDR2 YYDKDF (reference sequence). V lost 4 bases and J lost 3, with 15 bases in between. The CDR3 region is CATSNGQPIDYGYTF. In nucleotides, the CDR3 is TGTGCCACCAGCAACGGACAACCCATCGACTATGGCTACACCTTC.

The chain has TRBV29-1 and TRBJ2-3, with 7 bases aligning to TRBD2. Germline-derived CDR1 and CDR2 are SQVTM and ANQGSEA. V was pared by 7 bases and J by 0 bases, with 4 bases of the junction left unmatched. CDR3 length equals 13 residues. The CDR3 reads CSGDSGSTDTQYF. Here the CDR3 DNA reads TGCAGCGGAGATAGCGGGAGCACAGATACGCAGTATTTT.

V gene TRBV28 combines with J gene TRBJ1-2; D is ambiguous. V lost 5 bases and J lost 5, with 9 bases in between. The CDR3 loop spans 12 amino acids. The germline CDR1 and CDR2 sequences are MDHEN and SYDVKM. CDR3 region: CASSNREYGYTF. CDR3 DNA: TGTGCCAGCAGTAACAGAGAGTATGGCTACACCTTC.

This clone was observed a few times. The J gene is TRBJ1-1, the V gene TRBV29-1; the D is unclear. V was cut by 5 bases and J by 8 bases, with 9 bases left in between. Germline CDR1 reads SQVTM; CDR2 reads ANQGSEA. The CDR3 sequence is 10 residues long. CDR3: CSVYSGEAFF. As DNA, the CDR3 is TGCAGCGTTTACAGCGGAGAAGCTTTCTTT.

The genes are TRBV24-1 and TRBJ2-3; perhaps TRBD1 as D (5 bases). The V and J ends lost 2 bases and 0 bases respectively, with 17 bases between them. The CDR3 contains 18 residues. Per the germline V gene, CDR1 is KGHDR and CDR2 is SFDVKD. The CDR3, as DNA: TGTGCCACCAGTGATTCTTGGAAGGGGAAGGTCAGCACAGATACGCAGTATTTT. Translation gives CATSDSWKGKVSTDTQYF.